This TCR beta chain was sequenced during a study of T-cell reconstitution after alpha-beta-depleted transplantation in children. Whole-study findings and limits: One year after transplant, T-cell counts and diversity came mostly from newly produced T cells. Where some patients showed high TCRbeta diversity at day 60, it came from recipient T cells and thymic progenitors that had survived. About two months after transplant, alpha-beta T cells reportedly came from several hundred expanded graft clones.

CDR1 is ENHRY, CDR2 SYGVKD, per germline. This CDR3 is 12 amino acids long. The V gene end was trimmed by 8 bases and the J gene end by 9 bases; junction bases not matched to a gene: 5. This clonotype was counted only a few times. Its antigen remains unidentified. As it was prepared, the TCRbeta library received unique molecular identifiers. TCRdb passed the PCR reads through MiXCR, listing each CDR3 protein once. The sample lists hundreds of thousands of distinct CDR3 sequences; roughly 13% were seen once. The rearrangement links TRBV10-3 to TRBJ2-1, with 9 bases identical to TRBD2. Sequencing used PBMCs, mostly from graft donor cells, obtained 360 days after TCRalphabeta/CD19-depleted stem cell transplant. This sequence originates from a male patient aged 10 to 17 who had a stem cell transplant for acute myeloid leukemia, so the T cells may come from the graft donor. CDR3 DNA sequence: TGTGCCATCGTTAGCGGGAGCAGTGAGCAGTTCTTC. Its protein product is CAIVSGSSEQFF.